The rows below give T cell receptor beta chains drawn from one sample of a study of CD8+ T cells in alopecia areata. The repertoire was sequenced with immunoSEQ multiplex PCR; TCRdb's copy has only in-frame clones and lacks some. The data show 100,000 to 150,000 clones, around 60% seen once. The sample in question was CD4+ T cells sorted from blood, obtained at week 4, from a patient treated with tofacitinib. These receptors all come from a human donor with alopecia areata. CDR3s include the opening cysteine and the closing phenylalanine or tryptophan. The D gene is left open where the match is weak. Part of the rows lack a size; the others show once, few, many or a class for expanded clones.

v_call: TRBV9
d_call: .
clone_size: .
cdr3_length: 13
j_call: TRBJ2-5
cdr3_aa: CASSLGLRETQYF
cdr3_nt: TGTGCCAGCAGCTTGGGACTCCGGGAGACCCAGTACTTC

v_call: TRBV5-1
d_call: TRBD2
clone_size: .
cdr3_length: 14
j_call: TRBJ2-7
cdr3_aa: CASSSRGVTYEQYF
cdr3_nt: TGCGCCAGCAGCTCGCGGGGGGTTACCTACGAGCAGTACTTC

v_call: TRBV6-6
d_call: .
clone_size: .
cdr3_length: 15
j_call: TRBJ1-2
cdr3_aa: CASSYGRTGSSGYTF
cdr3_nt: TGTGCCAGCAGTTACGGAAGAACAGGGTCAAGTGGCTACACCTTC

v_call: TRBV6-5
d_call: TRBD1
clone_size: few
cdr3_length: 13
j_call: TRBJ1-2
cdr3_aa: CASSYRDSYGYTF
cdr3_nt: TGTGCCAGCAGTTATCGGGACAGCTATGGCTACACCTTC

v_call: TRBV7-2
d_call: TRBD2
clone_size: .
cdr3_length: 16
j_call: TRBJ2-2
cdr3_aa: CASSPAGTRNTGELFF
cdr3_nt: TGTGCCAGCAGCCCAGCCGGGACTAGGAACACCGGGGAGCTGTTTTTT

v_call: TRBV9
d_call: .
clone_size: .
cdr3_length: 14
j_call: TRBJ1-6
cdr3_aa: CASSVGGSPSPLHF
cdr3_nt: TGTGCCAGCAGCGTAGGGGGTTCCCCATCACCCCTCCACTTT

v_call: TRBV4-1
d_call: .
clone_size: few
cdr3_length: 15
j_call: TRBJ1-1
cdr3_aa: CASSQAGPSGTEAFF
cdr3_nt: TGCGCCAGCAGCCAAGCCGGGCCCTCCGGGACTGAAGCTTTCTTT

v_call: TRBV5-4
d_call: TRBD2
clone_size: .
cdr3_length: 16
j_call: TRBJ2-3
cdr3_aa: CASSVTGTTITDTQYF
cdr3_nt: TGTGCCAGCAGCGTAACCGGGACTACCATCACAGATACGCAGTATTTT

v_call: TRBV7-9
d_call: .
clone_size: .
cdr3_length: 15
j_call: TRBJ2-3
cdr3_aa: CASSLADGSSDTQYF
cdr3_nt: TGTGCCAGCAGCTTAGCGGACGGGAGCTCGGATACGCAGTATTTT

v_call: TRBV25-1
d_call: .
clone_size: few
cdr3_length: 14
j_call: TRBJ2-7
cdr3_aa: CASSLSGTTYEQYF
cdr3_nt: TGTGCCAGCAGTTTATCAGGGACCACCTACGAGCAGTACTTC

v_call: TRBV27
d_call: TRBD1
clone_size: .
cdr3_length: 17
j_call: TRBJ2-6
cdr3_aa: CASSLTQGAMGANVLTF
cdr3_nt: TGTGCCAGCAGTTTGACACAGGGGGCGATGGGGGCCAACGTCCTGACTTTC

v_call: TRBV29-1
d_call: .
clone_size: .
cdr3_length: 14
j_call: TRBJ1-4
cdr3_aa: CSVEWQGIREKLFF
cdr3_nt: TGCAGCGTTGAGTGGCAGGGGATACGAGAAAAACTGTTTTTT

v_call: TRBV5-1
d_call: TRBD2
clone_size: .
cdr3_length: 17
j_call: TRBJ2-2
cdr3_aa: CASSLATTSNVPGELFF
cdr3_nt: TGCGCCAGCAGCTTGGCTACGACTAGCAATGTCCCCGGGGAGCTGTTTTTT

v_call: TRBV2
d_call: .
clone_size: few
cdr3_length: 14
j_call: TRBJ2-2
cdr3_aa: CASSEAGNTGELFF
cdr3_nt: TGTGCCAGCAGTGAGGCCGGGAACACCGGGGAGCTGTTTTTT

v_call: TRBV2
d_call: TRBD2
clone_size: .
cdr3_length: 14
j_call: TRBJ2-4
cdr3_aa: CASSGRTSVDIQYF
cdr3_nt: TGTGCCAGCAGCGGCCGGACTAGTGTTGACATTCAGTACTTC

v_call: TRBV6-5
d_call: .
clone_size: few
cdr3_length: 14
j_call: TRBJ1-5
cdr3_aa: CASSYSGPHQPQHF
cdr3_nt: TGTGCCAGCAGTTACTCGGGGCCCCATCAGCCCCAGCATTTT

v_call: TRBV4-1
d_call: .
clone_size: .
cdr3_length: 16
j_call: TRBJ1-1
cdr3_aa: CASSLQLGVATTEAFF
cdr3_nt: TGCGCCAGCAGCCTACAGCTCGGGGTCGCGACCACTGAAGCTTTCTTT

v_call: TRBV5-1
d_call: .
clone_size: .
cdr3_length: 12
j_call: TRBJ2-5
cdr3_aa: CASSLGRETQYF
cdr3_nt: TGCGCCAGCAGCTTGGGGCGGGAGACCCAGTACTTC

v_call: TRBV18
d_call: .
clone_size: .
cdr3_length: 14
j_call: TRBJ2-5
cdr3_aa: CASSPPAREETQYF
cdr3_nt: TGTGCCAGCTCACCACCGGCCAGGGAAGAGACCCAGTACTTC

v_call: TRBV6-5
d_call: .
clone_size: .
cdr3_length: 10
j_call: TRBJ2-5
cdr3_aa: CASSQYPQYF
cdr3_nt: TGTGCCAGCAGTCAGTATCCCCAGTACTTC

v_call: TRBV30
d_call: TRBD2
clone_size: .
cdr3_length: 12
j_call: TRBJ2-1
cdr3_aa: CAGGHASGEQFF
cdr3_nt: TGTGCCGGCGGTCATGCTAGCGGTGAGCAGTTCTTC

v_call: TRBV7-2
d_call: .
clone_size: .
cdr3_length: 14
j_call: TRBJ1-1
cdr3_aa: CASSLGQWVGEAFF
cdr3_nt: TGTGCCAGCAGCTTAGGTCAGTGGGTGGGAGAAGCTTTCTTT

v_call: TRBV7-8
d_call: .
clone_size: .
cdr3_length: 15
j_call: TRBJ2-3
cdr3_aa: CASSLSGATTDTQYF
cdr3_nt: TGTGCCAGCAGCTTGTCAGGAGCGACCACAGATACGCAGTATTTT

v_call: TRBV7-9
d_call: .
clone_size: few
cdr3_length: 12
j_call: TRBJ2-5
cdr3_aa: CASSPGEATGDF
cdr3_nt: TGTGCCAGCAGCCCCGGGGAGGCGACGGGTGACTTC

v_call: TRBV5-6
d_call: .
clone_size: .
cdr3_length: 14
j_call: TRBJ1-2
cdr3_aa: CASSFYRPQDGYTF
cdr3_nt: TGTGCCAGCAGCTTTTACAGGCCTCAGGATGGCTACACCTTC

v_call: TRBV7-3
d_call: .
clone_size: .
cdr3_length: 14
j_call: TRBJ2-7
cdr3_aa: CASRRPGGSYEQYF
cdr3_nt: TGTGCCAGCAGACGTCCAGGGGGGAGCTACGAGCAGTACTTC

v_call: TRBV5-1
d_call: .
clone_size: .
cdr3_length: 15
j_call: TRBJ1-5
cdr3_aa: CASSLAPSSNQPQHF
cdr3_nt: TGCGCCAGCAGCTTGGCTCCTTCGAGCAATCAGCCCCAGCATTTT

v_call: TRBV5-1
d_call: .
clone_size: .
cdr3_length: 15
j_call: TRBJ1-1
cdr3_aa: CASSFVSDGNTEAFF
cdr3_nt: TGCGCCAGCAGCTTTGTATCCGACGGGAACACTGAAGCTTTCTTT